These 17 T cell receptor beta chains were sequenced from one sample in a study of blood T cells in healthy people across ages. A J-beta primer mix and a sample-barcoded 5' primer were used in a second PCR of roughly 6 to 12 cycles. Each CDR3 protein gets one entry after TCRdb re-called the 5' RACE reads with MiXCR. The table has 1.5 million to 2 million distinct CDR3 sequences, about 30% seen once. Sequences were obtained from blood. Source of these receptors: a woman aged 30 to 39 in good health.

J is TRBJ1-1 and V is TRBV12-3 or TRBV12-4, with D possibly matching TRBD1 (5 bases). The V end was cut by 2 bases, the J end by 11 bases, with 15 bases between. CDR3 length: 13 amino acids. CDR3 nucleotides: TGTGCCAGCAGTTTACGCGGCAGGGAGGCCGCTTTCTTT. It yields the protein CASSLRGREAAFF.

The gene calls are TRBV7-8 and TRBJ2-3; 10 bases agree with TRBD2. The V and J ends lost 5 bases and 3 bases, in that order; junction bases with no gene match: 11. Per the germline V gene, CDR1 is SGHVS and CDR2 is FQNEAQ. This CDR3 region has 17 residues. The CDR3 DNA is TGTGCCAGCAGCAGTCGCGCCGGGACTAGCGCTACAGATACGCAGTATTTT. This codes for CASSSRAGTSATDTQYF.

The CDR3 DNA follows: TGTGCCAGCAGCCGCGCCGTGGTTCTGTCCTACAATGAGCAGTTCTTC. It codes for CASSRAVVLSYNEQFF. This chain links TRBV7-9 with TRBJ2-1; D is uncertain. Trimming pared 5 bases from V and 1 base from J, leaving 15 bases between. The CDR3 contains 16 residues. Germline-derived CDR1 and CDR2 are SEHNR and FQNEAQ (reference sequence).

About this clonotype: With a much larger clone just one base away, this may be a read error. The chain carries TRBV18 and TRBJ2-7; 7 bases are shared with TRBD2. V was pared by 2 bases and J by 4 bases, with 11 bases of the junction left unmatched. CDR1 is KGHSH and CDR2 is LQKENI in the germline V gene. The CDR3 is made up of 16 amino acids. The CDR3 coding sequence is TGTGCCAGCTCACCAGGGGGGGGAGCGGTACTATACGAGCAGTACTTC. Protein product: CASSPGGGAVLYEQYF.

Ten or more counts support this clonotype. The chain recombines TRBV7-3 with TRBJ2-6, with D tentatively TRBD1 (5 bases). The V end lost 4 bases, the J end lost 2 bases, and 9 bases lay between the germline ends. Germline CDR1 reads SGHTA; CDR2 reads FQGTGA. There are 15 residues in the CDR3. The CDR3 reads CASSWQGAGANVLTF. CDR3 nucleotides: TGTGCCAGCAGCTGGCAGGGTGCTGGGGCCAACGTCCTGACTTTC.

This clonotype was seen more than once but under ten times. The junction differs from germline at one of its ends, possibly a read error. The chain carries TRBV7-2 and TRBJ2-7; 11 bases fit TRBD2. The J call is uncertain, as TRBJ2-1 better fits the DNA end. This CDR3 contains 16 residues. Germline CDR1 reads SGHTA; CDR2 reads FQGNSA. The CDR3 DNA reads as TGTGCCAGCAGCTTACAGGGGACTAGCGGCTACAATGGGCAGTTCTTC. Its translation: CASSLQGTSGYNGQFF.

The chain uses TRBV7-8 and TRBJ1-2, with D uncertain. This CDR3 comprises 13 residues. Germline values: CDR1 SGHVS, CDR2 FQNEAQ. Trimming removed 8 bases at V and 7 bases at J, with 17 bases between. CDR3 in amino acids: CASSSSPQLGYTF. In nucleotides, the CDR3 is TGTGCCAGCTCCTCGAGCCCCCAACTTGGCTACACCTTC.

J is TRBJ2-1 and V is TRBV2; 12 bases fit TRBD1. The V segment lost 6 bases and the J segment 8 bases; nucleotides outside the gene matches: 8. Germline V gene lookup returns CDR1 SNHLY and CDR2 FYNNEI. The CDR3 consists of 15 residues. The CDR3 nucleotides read TGTGCCAGCAGGGGGACAGGGGGCTTTTCGGATGAGCAGTTCTTC. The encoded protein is CASRGTGGFSDEQFF.

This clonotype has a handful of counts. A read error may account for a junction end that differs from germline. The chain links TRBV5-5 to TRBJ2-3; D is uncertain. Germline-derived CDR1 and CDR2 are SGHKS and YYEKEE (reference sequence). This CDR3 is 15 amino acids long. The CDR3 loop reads CASSLEPRGTDAQYF. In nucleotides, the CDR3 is TGTGCCAGCAGCTTGGAACCTCGAGGCACAGATGCGCAGTATTTT. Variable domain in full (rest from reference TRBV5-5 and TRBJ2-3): DAGVTQSPTHLIKTRGQQVTLRCSPISGHKSVSWYQQVLGQGPQFIFQYYEKEERGRGNFPDRFSARQFPNYSSELNVNALLLGDSALYLCASSLEPRGTDAQYFGPGTRLTVL.

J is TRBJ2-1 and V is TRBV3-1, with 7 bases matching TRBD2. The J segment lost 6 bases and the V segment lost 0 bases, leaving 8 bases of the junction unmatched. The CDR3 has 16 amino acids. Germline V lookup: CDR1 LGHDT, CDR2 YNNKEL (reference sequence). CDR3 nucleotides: TGTGCCAGCAGCCAAGATCGAGGGCGGGGGTCCAATGAGCAGTTCTTC. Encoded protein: CASSQDRGRGSNEQFF.

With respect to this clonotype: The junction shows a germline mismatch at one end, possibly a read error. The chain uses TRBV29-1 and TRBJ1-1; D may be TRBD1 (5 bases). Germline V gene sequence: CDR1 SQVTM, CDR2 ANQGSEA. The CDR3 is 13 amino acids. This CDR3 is CSARDDGNAEAFF. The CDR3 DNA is TGCAGCGCCAGGGACGACGGGAACGCTGAAGCTTTCTTT.

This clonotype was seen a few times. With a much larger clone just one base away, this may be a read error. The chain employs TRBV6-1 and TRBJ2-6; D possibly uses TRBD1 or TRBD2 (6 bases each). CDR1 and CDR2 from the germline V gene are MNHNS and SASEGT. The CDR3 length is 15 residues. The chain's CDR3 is CASRGGSSGANVRTF. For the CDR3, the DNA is TGTGCCAGCAGAGGGGGGAGCTCTGGGGCCAACGTCCGGACTTTC.

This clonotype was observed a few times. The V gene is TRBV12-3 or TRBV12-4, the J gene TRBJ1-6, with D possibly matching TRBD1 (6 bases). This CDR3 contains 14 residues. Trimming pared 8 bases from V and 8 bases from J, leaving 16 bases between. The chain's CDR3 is CASRLWAGDSPLHF. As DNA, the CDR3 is TGTGCCAGCCGCCTATGGGCAGGGGATTCACCCCTCCACTTT.

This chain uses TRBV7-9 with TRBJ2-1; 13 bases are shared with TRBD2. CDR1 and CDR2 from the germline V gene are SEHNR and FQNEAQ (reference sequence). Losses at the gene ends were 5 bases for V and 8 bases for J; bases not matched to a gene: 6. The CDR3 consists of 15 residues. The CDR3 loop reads CASSRRTSGRDEQFF. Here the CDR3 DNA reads TGTGCCAGCAGCCGTCGGACTAGCGGGAGAGATGAGCAGTTCTTC. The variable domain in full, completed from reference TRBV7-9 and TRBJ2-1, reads DTGVSQNPRHKITKRGQNVTFRCDPISEHNRLYWYRQTLGQGPEFLTYFQNEAQLEKSRLLSDRFSAERPKGSFSTLEIQRTEQGDSAMYLCASSRRTSGRDEQFFGPGTRLTVL.

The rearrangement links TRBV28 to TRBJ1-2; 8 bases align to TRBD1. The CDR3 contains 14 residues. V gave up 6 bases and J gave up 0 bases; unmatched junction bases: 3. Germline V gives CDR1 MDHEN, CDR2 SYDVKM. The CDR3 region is CASRTGGANYGYTF. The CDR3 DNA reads TGTGCCAGCAGAACAGGGGGGGCTAACTATGGCTACACCTTC.

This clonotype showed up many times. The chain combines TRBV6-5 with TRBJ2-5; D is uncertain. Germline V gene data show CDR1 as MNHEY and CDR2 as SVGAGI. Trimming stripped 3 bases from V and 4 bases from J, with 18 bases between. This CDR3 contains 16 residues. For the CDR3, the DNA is TGTGCCAGCAGTTATTCCCCGGGCCGCAACGGAGAGACCCAGTACTTC. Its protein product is CASSYSPGRNGETQYF.

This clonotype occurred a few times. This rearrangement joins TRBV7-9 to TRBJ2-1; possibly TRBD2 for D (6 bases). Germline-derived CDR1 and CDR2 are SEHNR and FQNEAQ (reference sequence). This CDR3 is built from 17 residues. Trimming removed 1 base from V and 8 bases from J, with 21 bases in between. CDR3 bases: TGTGCCAGCAGCTTAGGAGCTGGATGGAGGGACTCGGATGAGCAGTTCTTC. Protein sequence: CASSLGAGWRDSDEQFF.